The source of this T cell receptor beta chain is a study of beta chain features in type 1 diabetes. Study conclusions and caveats: Sampled from patients, naive, central memory and Treg TCRB repertoires appeared more similar than those sampled from healthy donors. Significant though moderate, a shortening of TCRB CDR3s appeared in all four CD4+ subsets of Type 1 diabetes patients.

Naive, central memory, regulatory and stem cell-like memory cells within the CD4+ compartment were sorted using CD45RO/CCR7/CD25/CD127/CD95/CD27. Without exception, sorted populations had purity beyond 95%. This clone was observed a few times. What it recognizes is unknown. CDR1 is PRHDT and CDR2 is FYEKMQ in the germline V gene (reference sequence). Trimming took off 5 bases at V and 6 bases at J, with 17 bases between the two ends. This CDR3 contains 14 residues. Investigators reverse transcribed all isolated RNA, so they sequenced expressed TCRB transcripts. Sequenced by immunoSEQ multiplex PCR; TCRdb stores in-frame clones only, minus some. The table lists hundreds of thousands of clones, over 12% of them singletons, with 0.035% to 0.045% in the top ten.

The sequenced sample was naive CD4+ T cells from blood. The clonotype was recovered from a man younger than 35 with type 1 diabetes. V and J are TRBV13 and TRBJ2-7; D is perhaps TRBD1 (5 bases). The CDR3 DNA is TGTGCCAGCAGCCCGGTCCAGGGTCGACGCGAGCAGTACTTC. Translation: CASSPVQGRREQYF.